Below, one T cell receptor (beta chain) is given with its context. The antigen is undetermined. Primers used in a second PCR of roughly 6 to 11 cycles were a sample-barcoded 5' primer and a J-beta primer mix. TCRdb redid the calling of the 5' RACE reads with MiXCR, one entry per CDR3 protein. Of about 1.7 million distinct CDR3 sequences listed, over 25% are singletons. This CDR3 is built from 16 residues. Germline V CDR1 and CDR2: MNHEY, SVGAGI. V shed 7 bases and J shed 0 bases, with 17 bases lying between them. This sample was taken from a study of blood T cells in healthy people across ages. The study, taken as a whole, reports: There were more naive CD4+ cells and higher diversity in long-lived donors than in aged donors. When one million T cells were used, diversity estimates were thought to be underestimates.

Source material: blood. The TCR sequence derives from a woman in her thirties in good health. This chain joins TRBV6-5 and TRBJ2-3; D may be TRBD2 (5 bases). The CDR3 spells CASTLTTGSSTDTQYF. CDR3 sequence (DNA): TGTGCCAGCACCCTAACCACGGGATCAAGCACAGATACGCAGTATTTT.